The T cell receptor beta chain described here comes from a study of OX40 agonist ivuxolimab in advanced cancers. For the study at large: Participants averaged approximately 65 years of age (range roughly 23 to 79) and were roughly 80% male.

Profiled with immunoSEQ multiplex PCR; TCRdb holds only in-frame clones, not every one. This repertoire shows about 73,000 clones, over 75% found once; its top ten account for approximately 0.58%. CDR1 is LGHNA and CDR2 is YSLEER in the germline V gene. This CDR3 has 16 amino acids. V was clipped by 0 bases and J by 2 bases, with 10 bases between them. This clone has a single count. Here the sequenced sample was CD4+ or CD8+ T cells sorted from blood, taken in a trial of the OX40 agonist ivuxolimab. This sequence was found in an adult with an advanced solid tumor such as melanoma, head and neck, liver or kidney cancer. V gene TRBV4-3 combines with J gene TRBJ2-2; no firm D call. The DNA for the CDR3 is TGCGCCAGCAGCCAAGATCTTGACATAAACACCGGGGAGCTGTTTTTT. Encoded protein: CASSQDLDINTGELFF.